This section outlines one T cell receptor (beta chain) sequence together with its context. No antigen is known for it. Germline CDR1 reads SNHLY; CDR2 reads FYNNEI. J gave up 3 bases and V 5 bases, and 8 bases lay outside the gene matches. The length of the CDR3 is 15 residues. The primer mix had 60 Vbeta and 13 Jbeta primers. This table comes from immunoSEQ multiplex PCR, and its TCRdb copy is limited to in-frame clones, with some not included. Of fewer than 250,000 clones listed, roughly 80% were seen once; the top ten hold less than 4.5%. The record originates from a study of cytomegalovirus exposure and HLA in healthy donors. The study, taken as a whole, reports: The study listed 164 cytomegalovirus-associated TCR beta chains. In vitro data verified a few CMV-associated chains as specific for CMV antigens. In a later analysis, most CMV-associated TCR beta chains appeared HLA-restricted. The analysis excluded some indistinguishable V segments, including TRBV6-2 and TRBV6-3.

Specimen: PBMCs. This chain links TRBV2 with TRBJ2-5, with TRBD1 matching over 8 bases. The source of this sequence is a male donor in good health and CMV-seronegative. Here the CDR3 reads CASSFMDRVEETQYF. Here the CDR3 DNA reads TGTGCCAGCAGTTTTATGGACAGGGTCGAAGAGACCCAGTACTTC.